A selection of T cell receptor beta chains follows, all from one sample in a study of blood T cell repertoires in COVID-19. The method was immunoSEQ multiplex PCR; TCRdb's version includes in-frame clones alone and lacks a portion of them. The sample consists of 110,000 or so clones, about 83% of them appearing once. The sample taken for sequencing was peripheral blood. All receptors come from a man aged 65-85 years with acute or convalescent COVID-19. Each CDR3 is given with its conserved first and last residue.

j_call v_call cdr3_aa
TRBJ2-1 TRBV20-1 CSAGDSGLADYNEQFF
TRBJ1-6 TRBV19 CASRRDRFGSPLHF
TRBJ1-4 TRBV13 CASSLRQVNEKLFF
TRBJ2-1 TRBV6-5 CASSYSPGGTYNEQFF
TRBJ1-1 TRBV5-6 CASSLDSLNTEAFF
TRBJ2-2 TRBV5-1 CASSYTSGHTGELFF
TRBJ1-3 TRBV30 CAWSGGAGNTIYF
TRBJ1-6 TRBV15 CATSRDRGSPLHF
TRBJ2-7 TRBV29-1 CSVPTPRRGRESSYEQYF
TRBJ1-2 TRBV29-1 CSVAGTGVPYGYTF
TRBJ1-1 TRBV12-3/TRBV12-4 CASSLEGRAFF
TRBJ1-5 TRBV4-1 CASSQEWRDRQPQHF
TRBJ1-2 TRBV9 CASSADSNYGYTF
TRBJ2-1 TRBV7-9 CASSPSRSYNEQFF
TRBJ1-2 TRBV6-5 CASSSRTGGAGGYTF
TRBJ2-7 TRBV12-3/TRBV12-4 CASRVLRGKEQYF
TRBJ2-3 TRBV7-6 CASSPGGRNTDTQYF
TRBJ2-6 TRBV5-1 CASSYRDRESSGANVLTF
TRBJ1-5 TRBV7-2 CASSRDSFSNQPQHF
TRBJ2-5 TRBV5-1 CASSLGGTSGGTGETQYF
TRBJ1-1 TRBV5-1 CASSLRTDSTEAFF
TRBJ1-4 TRBV5-4 CASSFRPQVNEKLFF
TRBJ1-4 TRBV28 CASRSGTGAQNEKLFF
TRBJ2-7 TRBV13 CASSLFGYEQYF
TRBJ2-7 TRBV18 CASCPDGLEGEQYF
TRBJ1-1 TRBV6-5 CASSPGLNTEAFF
TRBJ2-7 TRBV5-1 CASSLTGEGYEQYF
TRBJ1-2 TRBV2 CASSEPFEEANADYGYTF
TRBJ2-2 TRBV14 CASSQHRWTTGSGELFF
TRBJ2-7 TRBV28 CASSFTLAGLSYEQYF
TRBJ2-5 TRBV5-1 CASSFSGGAETQYF
TRBJ2-2 TRBV7-2 CASSFRGYNGELFF
TRBJ1-2 TRBV5-4 CASSLLGGDYGYTF
TRBJ2-7 TRBV28 CASRLGTGVREQYF
TRBJ2-7 TRBV7-9 CASSLVAGGISYEQYF
TRBJ2-3 TRBV19 CASRDAGDTQYF
TRBJ2-3 TRBV7-9 CASSPTSGRVDTQYF
TRBJ1-4 TRBV7-3 CASSPDSSSEKLFF
TRBJ2-7 TRBV6-5 CASSYSYRAYEQYF
TRBJ2-7 TRBV27 CASSNRTGPTYEQYF
TRBJ1-1 TRBV7-6 CASSLGWGSNTEAFF
TRBJ2-3 TRBV28 CAISGGISGTDTQYF
TRBJ2-2 TRBV7-3 CASSLRASKYANTGELFF
TRBJ2-3 TRBV7-8 CASSLKAPPRAPSTDTQYF
TRBJ1-6 TRBV11-2 CASRKGQGNSPLHF
TRBJ2-7 TRBV18 CASSPRDTYEQYF
TRBJ1-5 TRBV5-5 CASSLQGAQPQHF
TRBJ2-3 TRBV30 CAWRAVAGGPDTQYF
TRBJ1-2 TRBV6-1 CASSERQGLYGYTF
TRBJ2-1 TRBV18 CASSLGTGNFF
TRBJ2-1 TRBV11-2 CASSPSSGGDPNYNEQFF
TRBJ1-2 TRBV6-5 CASSYPGNYGYTF
TRBJ1-5 TRBV5-1 CASSSLPGQNQPQHF